A selection of T cell receptor beta chains follows, all from one sample in a study of T cell changes during pregnancy in multiple sclerosis. Sequencing used immunoSEQ multiplex PCR; TCRdb keeps in-frame clones, though not all of them. This table holds 25,000 to 30,000 clones, under 95% found once. The starting material was CD8+ T cells from peripheral blood mononuclear cells, obtained before pregnancy. Receptors originate from a female donor with multiple sclerosis, enrolled in a pregnancy study. CDR3s include the opening cysteine and the closing phenylalanine or tryptophan. Fields, in order: clone size, V gene, D gene, J gene, CDR3 DNA, CDR3 protein. The D gene is left open where the match is weak. Only some rows state a clone size, as once, few, many or a class for expanded clones.

.,TRBV11-2,TRBD1,TRBJ2-7,TGTGCCAGCAGCGACTGGACTTCGACAGGGCCGTTGTACGAGCAGTACTTC,CASSDWTSTGPLYEQYF
.,TRBV4-3,TRBD1,TRBJ1-2,TGCGCCAGCAGCCCGGACAGGGAGAACTATGGCTACACCTTC,CASSPDRENYGYTF
.,TRBV11-3,TRBD1,TRBJ2-2,TGTGCCAGCAGCTCACAAGGGACAGGTAACACCGGGGAGCTGTTTTTT,CASSSQGTGNTGELFF
once,TRBV19,.,TRBJ2-7,TGTGCCAGTAGTATAGGGGCAGACCTCCACGAGCAGTACTTC,CASSIGADLHEQYF
.,TRBV7-2,TRBD2,TRBJ2-7,TGTGCCAGCAGCCAAGGGACTAGCGGGAGTGACGAGCAGTACTTC,CASSQGTSGSDEQYF
few,TRBV6-1,.,TRBJ2-1,TGTGCCAGCAGTGATGCCGAGGTAGATGAGCAGTTCTTC,CASSDAEVDEQFF
.,TRBV5-6,TRBD1,TRBJ1-2,TGTGCCAGCAGCTTCGGGACAGCTAACTATGGCTACACCTTC,CASSFGTANYGYTF
.,TRBV15,TRBD2,TRBJ2-1,TGTGCCACCAGCAGAGATAGCGGGAGTTTCAATGAGCAGTTCTTC,CATSRDSGSFNEQFF
.,TRBV28,TRBD2,TRBJ2-1,TGTGCCAGCAGTTTCGGGACTAGCGGGAGTGGGTACAATGAGCAGTTCTTC,CASSFGTSGSGYNEQFF
once,TRBV28,.,TRBJ2-7,TGTGCCAGCAGTTTAGGGGCAGCCCCATACTACGAGCAGTACTTC,CASSLGAAPYYEQYF
.,TRBV6-5,.,TRBJ2-7,TGTGCCAGCAGTTACCCCGACTCCGAGCAGTACTTC,CASSYPDSEQYF
.,TRBV28,TRBD1,TRBJ2-5,TGTGCCAGCAGTTCCTACCAGACAGGGGGAGGTGTCATAAAGACCCAGTACTTC,CASSSYQTGGGVIKTQYF
.,TRBV7-9,TRBD2,TRBJ2-1,TGTGCCAGCAGCCCTCGGACTAGCGGGAGTCATGAGCAGTTCTTC,CASSPRTSGSHEQFF
.,TRBV27,TRBD1,TRBJ2-7,TGTGCCAGCGGTGGGACAGGGGTCTACGAGCAGTACTTC,CASGGTGVYEQYF
.,TRBV19,TRBD1,TRBJ2-7,TGTGCCAGTAGTATTGGACAGGCCCGCGAGCAGTACTTC,CASSIGQAREQYF
.,TRBV7-2,TRBD2,TRBJ2-2,TGTGCCAGCCAGGCAGGACTAGCGGGAGGAGCGAACACCGGGGAGCTGTTTTTT,CASQAGLAGGANTGELFF
.,TRBV5-1,TRBD2,TRBJ2-5,TGCGCCAGCAGGCCACGAACTAGCGGGAGTTGGGAGACCCAGTACTTC,CASRPRTSGSWETQYF
.,TRBV29-1,TRBD1,TRBJ2-1,TGCAGCGTTGAAGGACGAGGCGACAGGGCGGTCTACAATGAGCAGTTCTTC,CSVEGRGDRAVYNEQFF
.,TRBV19,.,TRBJ2-5,TGTGCCAGTAGTATAGGACAGCAGTACCAAGAGACCCAGTACTTC,CASSIGQQYQETQYF
.,TRBV5-1,TRBD1,TRBJ2-3,TGCGCCAGCAGCTACGGTCCACAGGGGGGAAGCACAGATACGCAGTATTTT,CASSYGPQGGSTDTQYF
.,TRBV19,TRBD2,TRBJ2-1,TGTGCCAGTAGTATAGGGACTAGCCCCTACAATGAGCAGTTCTTC,CASSIGTSPYNEQFF
once,TRBV4-3,.,TRBJ1-1,TGCGCCAGCAGCCAAGATTCCGGGGTCGGCACTGAAGCTTTCTTT,CASSQDSGVGTEAFF
.,TRBV29-1,TRBD1,TRBJ1-2,TGCAGCGTTGAAGATCAGGGGGGTTCTAACTATGGCTACACCTTC,CSVEDQGGSNYGYTF
.,TRBV4-1,.,TRBJ1-2,TGCGCCAGCAGCCCCGAATTGTGGAGTTATGGCTACACCTTC,CASSPELWSYGYTF